The T cell receptor (beta chain) under discussion was sequenced for a study of CD8 T cells in ankylosing spondylitis. Overall study findings and caveats: Seemingly distinctive of ankylosing spondylitis blood was a TCR beta motif formed by eight highly homologous variants.

CDR3 length equals 16 residues. Trimming took 10 bases from V and 0 from J; bases not matched to a gene: 11. Germline V gene data show CDR1 as ENHRY and CDR2 as SYGVKD. Construction of TCR beta libraries was performed using quantitative 5'-RACE with molecular barcodes. TCRdb fed the 5' RACE reads into MiXCR, producing one record per CDR3 protein. Of about 210,000 distinct CDR3 sequences in the sample, 7.3% are singletons; the top ten hold 12% to 15%. This clonotype was observed at least ten times. Its antigen remains unidentified. The chain links TRBV10-3 to TRBJ2-2; 7 nucleotides agree with TRBD2. The sequence was collected from a male donor with ankylosing spondylitis. The specimen sequenced was blood, either unsorted or a sorted T cell fraction (not recorded which). This chain's CDR3 is CATHASLAPNTGELFF. In DNA, the CDR3 is TGTGCCACTCACGCCTCACTAGCGCCGAACACCGGGGAGCTGTTTTTT.